This TCR beta chain was sequenced in a study of identical twins. Only a few counts were recorded for this clonotype. MiXCR, run by TCRdb on the 5' RACE reads, gives a single entry per CDR3 protein. Counted here are more than 250,000 distinct CDR3 sequences, approximately 8% occurring once; the ten biggest clones make up approximately 2.1%. The CDR3 covers 16 residues. Germline CDR1 SGHAT, CDR2 FQNNGV. V was pared by 3 bases and J by 0 bases, with 12 bases between. The same specimen was also included in a second study, on yellow fever vaccine responses in identical twins.

The rearrangement uses TRBV11-2 and TRBJ1-5; D gene uncertain. This receptor was taken from a woman younger than 35 in good health. Sequencing input: memory (CD45RO+) T cells sorted from blood. The chain's CDR3 is CASSLGQPNSNQPQHF. DNA for the CDR3: TGTGCCAGCAGCTTGGGCCAGCCGAATAGCAATCAGCCCCAGCATTTT.